Presented here are 22 T cell receptor beta chains from one specimen sequenced in a study of vaccination and CD4 T cells after COVID-19. Researchers used the Oncomine TCR Beta short-read assay to sequence DNA from cultured CD4+ T cells. TCRdb re-called the PCR reads through MiXCR, storing one row per CDR3 protein. The sample shows around 10,000 distinct CDR3 sequences, 43% of them seen only once. Sample treatment: roughly 10-day PBMC culture with coronavirus spike peptide pools or control peptides (ViraFEST assay). The antigens of these receptors remain unknown. Sample: CD4+ T cells from blood, cultured in vitro. All receptors derive from a human donor who had recovered from COVID-19.

This clonotype was seen a handful of times. V is TRBV20-1 and J is TRBJ1-5; no clear D gene. Germline V gene data show CDR1 as DFQATT and CDR2 as SNEGSKA (reference sequence). This CDR3 comprises 13 residues. V shed 3 bases and J shed 3 bases, with 9 bases lying between them. DNA of the CDR3: TGCAGTGCTAGCACGGGTTACAATCAGCCCCAGCATTTT. Translating gives CSASTGYNQPQHF.

The rearrangement joins TRBV12-3 or TRBV12-4 to TRBJ2-6; D is perhaps TRBD1 (6 bases). The CDR3 runs 17 residues. Trimming shortened V by 5 bases and J by 0 bases, and 14 bases separated the two germline ends. For the CDR3, the DNA is TGTGCCAGCAGTCGGCGACAGGTACTCTCTGGGGCCAACGTCCTGACTTTC. Its protein is CASSRRQVLSGANVLTF.

V and J are TRBV12-3 or TRBV12-4 and TRBJ1-5; D not certain. Deletions cut 4 bases from V and 0 bases from J, with 7 bases between. CDR3 size: 14 residues. CDR3 coding DNA: TGTGCCAGCAGTTACCTGGTTAGCAATCAGCCCCAGCATTTT. Amino acids: CASSYLVSNQPQHF.

This chain uses TRBV12-3 or TRBV12-4 with TRBJ1-6; a weak D match, TRBD1 (6 bases). Trimming took off 2 bases at V and 10 bases at J, with 15 bases between the two ends. The CDR3 extends over 15 amino acids. The CDR3 DNA sequence: TGTGCCAGCAGTTTATGGGGGGGCGCAGCCTCACCCCTCCACTTT. Protein product: CASSLWGGAASPLHF.

Only a few counts were recorded for this clonotype. The chain links TRBV6-1 to TRBJ2-1, with D perhaps TRBD1 (6 bases). Germline CDR1 and CDR2: MNHNS and SASEGT. The length of the CDR3 is 16 residues. The germline V and J ends were trimmed by 2 bases and 0 bases, with 11 bases remaining between them. In DNA, the CDR3 is TGTGCCAGCAGTGAAAGGGACATTTTCTCCTACAATGAGCAGTTCTTC. The encoded protein is CASSERDIFSYNEQFF.

This clonotype occurred a few times. This rearrangement joins TRBV4-1 to TRBJ1-5; possible D gene TRBD1, 5 bases. CDR3 length: 17 amino acids. V shed 3 bases and J shed 1 base, with 16 bases lying between them. CDR1 and CDR2 from the germline V gene are MGHRA and YSYEKL. CDR3 in DNA: TGCGCCAGCAGCCAGTCCGGGACCCCGGGGAGCAATCAGCCCCAGCATTTT. Amino acids: CASSQSGTPGSNQPQHF.

The chain uses TRBV7-9 and TRBJ2-1, with 16 bases identical to TRBD2. Germline V CDR1 and CDR2: SEHNR, FQNEAQ (reference sequence). CDR3 length: 19 amino acids. Trimming cost V 4 bases and J 8 bases; bases outside gene matches: 14. CDR3 sequence (DNA): TGTGCCAGCAGCTCACGATACTCCGGGACTAGCGGGGGGGCCTATGAGCAGTTCTTC. It yields the protein CASSSRYSGTSGGAYEQFF.

This clonotype was detected a few times. The chain's CDR3 is CASSLGQPSGNTIYF. The DNA for the CDR3 is TGCGCCAGCAGCTTGGGACAGCCCTCTGGAAACACCATATATTTT. The chain links TRBV5-1 to TRBJ1-3, with D maybe TRBD1 (5 bases). Per the germline V gene, CDR1 is SGHRS and CDR2 is YFSETQ. The CDR3 runs to 15 residues. V was cut by 0 bases and J by 0 bases, with 7 bases left in between.

This clonotype was recorded a few times. The rearrangement links TRBV20-1 to TRBJ2-3; D remains unclear. The V gene's germline CDR1 is DFQATT and CDR2 SNEGSKA (reference sequence). The CDR3 contains 14 residues. V was trimmed by 0 bases and J by 2 bases, leaving 9 bases between them. CDR3 sequence reads: CSAREFGSTDTQYF. The CDR3 nucleotides are TGCAGTGCTAGAGAATTTGGGTCCACAGATACGCAGTATTTT.

The chain has TRBV20-1 and TRBJ1-1; D call uncertain. CDR1 is DFQATT and CDR2 is SNEGSKA in the germline V gene (reference sequence). The V end was cut by 0 bases, the J end by 4 bases, with 15 bases between. This CDR3 is 15 amino acids long. The DNA for the CDR3 is TGCAGTGCTAGAGATAGTTTGCGGGGAAGCACTGAAGCTTTCTTT. This codes for CSARDSLRGSTEAFF.

The CDR3 bases are TGTGCCAGCAGTGACTCGAACCGCGGGGGCGGCTATGGCTACACCTTC. This sequence encodes CASSDSNRGGGYGYTF. The chain couples TRBV6-4 to TRBJ1-2; the D gene is possibly TRBD1 (6 bases). Germline lookup yields CDR1 MRHNA and CDR2 SNTAGT. The CDR3 is 16 residues long. Trimming pared 0 bases from V and 4 bases from J, leaving 15 bases between.

The chain couples TRBV6-1 to TRBJ1-1, with unresolved D. Per germline, CDR1 MNHNS and CDR2 SASEGT. The CDR3 sequence is 12 residues long. With 3 bases removed from V and 7 bases from J, the gap between germline ends came to 9 bases. The DNA of the CDR3 is TGTGCCAGCAGTGACTTGACCCGTGAAGCTTTCTTT. This sequence encodes CASSDLTREAFF.

This chain uses TRBV29-1 with TRBJ1-2; D gene uncertain. V was shortened by 6 bases and J by 0 bases, with 8 bases between the two germline ends. This CDR3 has 12 amino acids. CDR1 and CDR2 (germline): SQVTM, ANQGSEA. The CDR3 loop reads CSVQRANYGYTF. The CDR3 nucleotides read TGCAGCGTGCAGAGAGCTAACTATGGCTACACCTTC. Looking up the rest from reference TRBV29-1 and TRBJ1-2 gives the full variable domain: SAVISQKPSRDICQRGTSLTIQCQVDSQVTMMFWYRQQPGQSLTLIATANQGSEATYESGFVIDKFPISRPNLTFSTLTVSNMSPEDSSIYLCSVQRANYGYTFGSGTRLTVV.

The chain combines TRBV6-5 with TRBJ1-2; perhaps TRBD1 as D (5 bases). The CDR3 contains 15 residues. V lost 4 bases to trimming and J lost 6 bases, with 18 bases between them. From germline, CDR1 is MNHEY and CDR2 SVGAGI. The CDR3 loop reads CASSSLGGGKDGYTF. CDR3 nucleotide sequence: TGTGCCAGCAGTTCCCTCGGGGGAGGAAAGGATGGCTACACCTTC.

There are a few counts of this clonotype. This sequence joins TRBV12-3 or TRBV12-4 and TRBJ1-2; a weak D match, TRBD1 (6 bases). Trimming cost V 6 bases and J 3 bases, with 14 bases left between them. CDR3 size: 14 residues. CDR3 residues: CASSAGARDYGYTF. The CDR3 coding sequence is TGTGCCAGCAGCGCGGGGGCCAGAGACTATGGCTACACCTTC.

This clonotype was seen more than once but under ten times. This chain joins TRBV6-4 and TRBJ2-1; D is perhaps TRBD2 (5 bases). V gave up 3 bases and J gave up 9 bases, with 15 bases separating them. Germline V gene sequence: CDR1 MRHNA, CDR2 SNTAGT. The CDR3 is made up of 14 amino acids. DNA of the CDR3: TGTGCCAGCAGTGATAGGCTAGCAAGTGGTGAGCAGTTCTTC. It yields the protein CASSDRLASGEQFF.

The gene calls are TRBV6-1 and TRBJ1-2; the D is unclear. With 7 bases removed from V and 3 bases from J, the gap between germline ends came to 12 bases. The CDR3 loop spans 13 amino acids. Germline V gives CDR1 MNHNS, CDR2 SASEGT. DNA for the CDR3: TGTGCCAGCAAACTACCAGGTTACTATGGCTACACCTTC. Amino acid sequence: CASKLPGYYGYTF.

The chain couples TRBV20-1 to TRBJ2-5; a weak D match, TRBD1 (6 bases). CDR3 length: 13 residues. Germline assignment: CDR1 DFQATT and CDR2 SNEGSKA (reference sequence). V was shortened by 5 bases and J by 4 bases, with 14 bases between the two germline ends. Written as DNA, the CDR3 is TGCAGTGCTTTACAGGGCTTGGGAGAGACCCAGTACTTC. This sequence encodes CSALQGLGETQYF.

This clonotype has just a few counts. The chain links TRBV19 to TRBJ1-2, with TRBD1 matching over 8 bases. This CDR3 has 12 residues. CDR1 LNHDA and CDR2 SQIVND come from the germline V gene (reference sequence). The V gene end was trimmed by 10 bases and the J gene end by 7 bases; junction bases not matched to a gene: 8. CDR3 nucleotides: TGTGCCACCCTGGACAGGGTCGCTGGCTACACCTTC. It codes for CATLDRVAGYTF.

This clonotype was counted between two and nine times. For the CDR3, the DNA is TGTGCCATCAGTCCCGGGACACCCAGTTCAGGAAACACCATATATTTT. Encoded protein: CAISPGTPSSGNTIYF. The rearrangement links TRBV10-3 to TRBJ1-3, with a tentative D call TRBD1 (6 bases). The CDR3 consists of 16 residues. The V gene's germline CDR1 is ENHRY and CDR2 SYGVKD. V lost 5 bases and J lost 4, with 18 bases in between.

This chain joins TRBV20-1 and TRBJ1-1; D is undetermined. The CDR3 is made up of 11 amino acids. V dropped 0 bases and J dropped 6 bases, with 5 bases sitting between them. CDR1 is DFQATT and CDR2 is SNEGSKA in the germline V gene (reference sequence). CDR3 loop: CSARDGAEAFF. The CDR3 DNA follows: TGCAGTGCTAGAGATGGCGCTGAAGCTTTCTTT.

The V gene is TRBV27, the J gene TRBJ2-5; possible D gene TRBD2, 5 bases. The V end lost 5 bases, the J end lost 0 bases, and 16 bases lay between the germline ends. Germline V gives CDR1 MNHEY, CDR2 SMNVEV (reference sequence). The CDR3 consists of 16 residues. CDR3 in DNA: TGTGCCAGCAGTCCCCCAGGAGGACGGTACCAAGAGACCCAGTACTTC. This sequence encodes CASSPPGGRYQETQYF.